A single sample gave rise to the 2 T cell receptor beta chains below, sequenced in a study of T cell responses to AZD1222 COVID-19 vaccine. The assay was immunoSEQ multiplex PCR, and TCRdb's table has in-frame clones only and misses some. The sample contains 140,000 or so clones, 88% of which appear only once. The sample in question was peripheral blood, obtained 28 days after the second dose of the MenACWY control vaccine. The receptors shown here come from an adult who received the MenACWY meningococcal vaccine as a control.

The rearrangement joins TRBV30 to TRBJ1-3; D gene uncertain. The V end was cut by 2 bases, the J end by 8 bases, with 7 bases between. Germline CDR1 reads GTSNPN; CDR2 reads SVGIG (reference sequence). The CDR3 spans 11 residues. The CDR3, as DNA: TGTGCCTGGAGTAAAGGTGACACCATATATTTT. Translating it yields CAWSKGDTIYF.

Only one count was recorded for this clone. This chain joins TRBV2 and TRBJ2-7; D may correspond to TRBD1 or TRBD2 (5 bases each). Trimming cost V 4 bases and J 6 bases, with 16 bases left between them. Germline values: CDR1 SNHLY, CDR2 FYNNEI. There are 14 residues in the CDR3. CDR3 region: CASSVGEGSREQYF. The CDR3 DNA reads TGTGCCAGCAGTGTCGGTGAGGGGTCTCGCGAGCAGTACTTC.